This note documents a single TCR beta chain sequence. Its specificity is unknown. Time point of the sample: blood 4 weeks post-SBRT, at nephrectomy. Treatment in this sample: 15 Gy SBRT to primary tumor, nephrectomy 4 weeks later. Nephrectomy followed 15 Gy stereotactic body radiation by 4 weeks. Blood was sampled at baseline, 2 weeks and 4 weeks after SBRT. TCRdb keeps only in-frame clones here, not all; method: immunoSEQ multiplex PCR. The data contain 150,000 or so clones, about 87% of them singletons. These data come from a study of radiation and T cells in renal cell carcinoma. CDR1 and CDR2 (germline): SEHNR, FQNEAQ (reference sequence). Losses at the gene ends were 6 bases for V and 3 bases for J; bases not matched to a gene: 4. This CDR3 contains 14 residues. Study-wide points: Without pretreatment biopsies, baseline tumor clonotype presence was undetermined.

Sequencing used blood, obtained from a patient whose treatment included radiotherapy and nephrectomy. The chain joins TRBV7-9 to TRBJ2-3, with TRBD2 matching 9 bases. The TCR sequence derives from a woman in her forties or fifties with renal cell carcinoma. The DNA for the CDR3 is TGTGCCAGCAGGGCGGGGGGGCTGACAGATACGCAGTATTTT. Its protein product is CASRAGGLTDTQYF.